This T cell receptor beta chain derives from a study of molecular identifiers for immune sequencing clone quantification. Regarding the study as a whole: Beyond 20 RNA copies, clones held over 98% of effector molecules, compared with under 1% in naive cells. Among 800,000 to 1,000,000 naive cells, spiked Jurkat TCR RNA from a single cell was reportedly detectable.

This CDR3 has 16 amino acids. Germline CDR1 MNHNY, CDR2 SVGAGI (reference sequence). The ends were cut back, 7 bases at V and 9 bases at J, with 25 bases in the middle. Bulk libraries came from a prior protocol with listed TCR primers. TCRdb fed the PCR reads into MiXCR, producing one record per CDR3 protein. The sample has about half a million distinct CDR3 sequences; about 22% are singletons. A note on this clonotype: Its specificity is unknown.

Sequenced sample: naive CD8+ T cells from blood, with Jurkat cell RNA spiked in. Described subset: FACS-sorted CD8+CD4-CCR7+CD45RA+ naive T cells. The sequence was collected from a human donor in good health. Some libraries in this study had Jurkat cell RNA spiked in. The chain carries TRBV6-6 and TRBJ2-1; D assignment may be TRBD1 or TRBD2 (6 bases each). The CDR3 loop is CASINLNPGGTGEQFF. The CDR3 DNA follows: TGTGCCAGCATCAACCTCAATCCCGGGGGCACCGGTGAGCAGTTCTTC.